This passage covers 26 T cell receptor beta chains from one sample sequenced in a study of T cells in women clearing cervical HPV infection. The method was immunoSEQ multiplex PCR; TCRdb's version includes in-frame clones alone and lacks a portion of them. The sample totals about 22,000 clones; its top ten clones hold around 3%. The sample taken for sequencing was blood buffy coat. All receptors derive from a woman between 18 and 70 years old with a cervical HPV16 infection that either progressed to CIN3+ or cleared (not recorded which).

Remarks on this clone: The CDR3 end lies 3 residues beyond the end of the read and is filled in from the germline J gene. This chain links TRBV5-1 with TRBJ2-1, with unresolved D. From germline, CDR1 is SGHRS and CDR2 YFSETQ. The CDR3 loop spans 15 amino acids. V was cut by 1 base and J by 0 bases, with 8 bases left in between. The CDR3 sequence: CASSLHRVSYNEQFF. The part of the CDR3 DNA that was read is TGCGCCAGCAGCTTGCATAGGGTCTCCTACAATGAG.

A remark on this clone: Sequencing ends 3 residues short of the CDR3 end; the germline J gene provides the rest. The rearrangement links TRBV20-1 to TRBJ1-2; D is possibly TRBD1 (5 bases). Germline V gene sequence: CDR1 DFQATT, CDR2 SNEGSKA (reference sequence). This CDR3 spans 15 amino acids. The DNA read from the CDR3 is TGCAGTGCTAGAGATGGGGCAGGAAAGGGCCTTAGC. Translation gives CSARDGAGKGLS. The whole CDR3 sequence is CSARDGAGKGLSYTF.

Of note for this clone: The CDR3 end is not reached by the read, which stops 3 residues before it; the germline J gene fills it in. This chain links TRBV19 with TRBJ1-3, with 8 bases aligning to TRBD1. Germline V gives CDR1 LNHDA, CDR2 SQIVND (reference sequence). Germline trimming cut 6 bases from V and 0 bases from J; bases unmatched to any gene: 4. CDR3 length: 15 residues. This CDR3 is CASRGQASSGNTIYF. The covered CDR3 bases are TGTGCCAGTAGGGGACAGGCAAGCTCTGGAAACACC.

Comment on this clone: The DNA ends 3 residues before the CDR3 does, and the rest of the CDR3 is filled in from the germline J gene. V is TRBV20-1 and J is TRBJ1-2, with D unclear. The V and J ends lost 4 bases and 7 bases respectively, with 16 bases between them. CDR1 DFQATT and CDR2 SNEGSKA come from the germline V gene (reference sequence). The length of the CDR3 is 13 residues. Incomplete CDR3 DNA: TGCAGTGCTACCCGGGCCGGGGTTTTTGGC. This gives the protein CSATRAGVFG. The whole CDR3 reads CSATRAGVFGYTF.

As concerns this clone: Sequencing ends 3 residues short of the CDR3 end; the germline J gene provides the rest. V gene TRBV30 combines with J gene TRBJ2-1, with a possible D match to TRBD2 (6 bases). The V gene lost 1 base and the J gene lost 4 bases, with 14 bases spanning the gap. This CDR3 comprises 15 residues. Germline CDR1 and CDR2: GTSNPN and SVGIG (reference sequence). CDR3 sequence reads: CAWSGRAGSYNEQFF. CDR3 bases read: TGTGCCTGGAGTGGCCGGGCGGGAAGTTACAATGAG.

Turning to this clone: The read terminates 3 residues before the CDR3 end, so the remaining end is supplied by the germline J gene. V usage is TRBV10-3 and J usage is TRBJ2-3, with 8 bases lining up with TRBD1. The CDR3 is made up of 17 amino acids. Germline assignment: CDR1 ENHRY and CDR2 SYGVKD. J gave up 0 bases and V 7 bases, and 12 bases lay outside the gene matches. The DNA read from the CDR3 is TGTGCCATCAAACTGGACAGGGCTTCATCTAGCACAGATACG. Amino acid sequence: CAIKLDRASSSTDT. The whole CDR3 is CAIKLDRASSSTDTQYF.

Of note for this clone: The CDR3 end falls 3 residues outside the read, so it is completed with the germline J gene. The chain employs TRBV28 and TRBJ1-2, with D unresolved. Germline V gene sequence: CDR1 MDHEN, CDR2 SYDVKM. Trimming shortened V by 6 bases and J by 0 bases, and 14 bases separated the two germline ends. CDR3 size: 15 residues. Incomplete CDR3 DNA: TGTGCCAGCAGCTCCGGGTCCTCTCCTAACTATGGC. Protein: CASSSGSSPNYG. The whole CDR3 region reads CASSSGSSPNYGYTF.

Comments on this clone: The CDR3 is cut off 3 residues early in the read; its end comes from the germline J gene. This rearrangement joins TRBV3-1 (or the pseudogene TRBV3-2) to TRBJ2-1; TRBD2 is a possible D gene (5 bases). The CDR3 runs 18 residues. V lost 4 bases, J lost 0 bases, and 19 bases lay in between. Germline loops: CDR1 LGHDT, CDR2 YNNKEL (reference sequence). CDR3 DNA (partial): TGTGCCAGCAGCCCAAACCGGGGAAGGCAGAGCTCCTACAATGAG. This translates into CASSPNRGRQSSYNE. The whole CDR3 sequence reads CASSPNRGRQSSYNEQFF.

With respect to this clone: The observed sequence ends 3 residues before the CDR3 terminus, with the missing tail filled in from the germline J gene. The chain uses TRBV20-1 and TRBJ2-5, with D perhaps TRBD2 (6 bases). The CDR3 extends over 14 amino acids. Germline V CDR1 and CDR2: DFQATT, SNEGSKA (reference sequence). The germline V and J ends were trimmed by 6 bases and 5 bases, with 19 bases remaining between them. The CDR3 bases that were read are TGCAGTGCCCCTAGTCGGGCGGGGAGGGAGACC. Its translation is CSAPSRAGRET. The full CDR3 protein is CSAPSRAGRETQYF.

Concerning this clone: The read ends 3 residues before the CDR3 terminus; that terminus is restored from the germline J gene. The chain recombines TRBV5-1 with TRBJ2-1, with 9 bases fitting TRBD1. V lost 4 bases to trimming and J lost 5 bases; unmatched junction nucleotides: 7. The length of the CDR3 is 15 residues. The germline gives CDR1 SGHRS, CDR2 YFSETQ. The sequenced CDR3 bases are TGCGCCAGCAGCCAAACGGGACAGGGAAACAATGAG. This encodes CASSQTGQGNNE. The complete CDR3 reads CASSQTGQGNNEQFF.

Remarks on this clone: The read is 3 residues too short to cover the CDR3 end, so that end is filled in from the germline J gene. This chain uses TRBV4-2 with TRBJ1-2; 9 bases match TRBD1. The CDR3 spans 17 residues. Germline V CDR1 and CDR2: LGHNA, YNFKEQ. With V trimmed by 0 bases and J by 4 bases, 9 bases remained unmatched. This chain's CDR3 is CASSQETGGFSVYGYTF. The covered CDR3 bases are TGTGCCAGCAGCCAAGAGACAGGGGGATTTTCCGTCTATGGC.

Notes on this clone: The missing CDR3 end, 3 residues past where the read stops, is filled in from the germline J gene. The chain has TRBV10-3 and TRBJ1-2; a weak D match, TRBD1 (6 bases). The ends were cut back, 6 bases at V and 5 bases at J, with 16 bases in the middle. The germline V gene has CDR1 ENHRY and CDR2 SYGVKD. The CDR3 sequence is 14 residues long. The CDR3 loop is CAISDTTGTYGYTF. Incomplete CDR3 DNA: TGTGCCATCAGCGATACCACCGGGACATATGGC.

For this clone: The read terminates 3 residues before the CDR3 end, so the remaining end is supplied by the germline J gene. The V gene is TRBV19, the J gene TRBJ1-1, with TRBD1 matching over 8 bases. V lost 5 bases to trimming and J lost 5 bases; unmatched junction nucleotides: 7. CDR1 LNHDA and CDR2 SQIVND come from the germline V gene (reference sequence). The CDR3 runs to 14 residues. The CDR3 spells CASSGQGWRTEAFF. The part of the CDR3 DNA that was read is TGTGCCAGTAGTGGACAGGGATGGAGGACTGAA. Filled out from reference TRBV19 and TRBJ1-1, the complete variable domain reads DGGITQSPKYLFRKEGQNVTLSCEQNLNHDAMYWYRQDPGQGLRLIYYSQIVNDFQKGDIAEGYSVSREKKESFPLTVTSAQKNPTAFYLCASSGQGWRTEAFFGQGTRLTVV.

As to this clone: The observed sequence ends 3 residues before the CDR3 terminus, with the missing tail filled in from the germline J gene. The chain combines TRBV6-2 or TRBV6-3 with TRBJ1-5; D is uncertain. The CDR3 has 12 residues. V was trimmed by 2 bases and J by 9 bases, leaving 8 bases between them. Germline V gene lookup returns CDR1 MNHEY and CDR2 SVGEGT. The CDR3 DNA, read in part, is TGTGCCAGCAGTTACGCGCGTTCGCCC. Translating gives CASSYARSP. The entire CDR3 is CASSYARSPQHF.

About this clone: The CDR3 end is not reached by the read, which stops 3 residues before it; the germline J gene fills it in. The rearrangement joins TRBV20-1 to TRBJ2-5, with 11 bases aligning to TRBD1. V gave up 0 bases and J gave up 4 bases; unmatched junction bases: 10. The CDR3 runs to 17 residues. Germline V lookup: CDR1 DFQATT, CDR2 SNEGSKA (reference sequence). The CDR3 bases that were read are TGCAGTGCTAGAGAACCAACCGGGACAGGGGGGACAGAGACC. Translation: CSAREPTGTGGTET. In full, the CDR3 reads CSAREPTGTGGTETQYF.

In the case of this clone: The read halts 3 residues ahead of the CDR3 end, with the missing end drawn from the germline J gene. The V gene is TRBV28, the J gene TRBJ2-1; a weak D match, TRBD1 (6 bases). The CDR3 runs to 15 residues. Germline CDR1 is MDHEN and CDR2 is SYDVKM. Trimming shortened V by 5 bases and J by 3 bases, and 14 bases separated the two germline ends. The CDR3 DNA, read in part, is TGTGCCAGCAGTCTCAGACAGGCGCTCTACAATGAG. As protein: CASSLRQALYNE. The entire CDR3 sequence reads CASSLRQALYNEQFF.

Worth noting for this clone: The DNA ends 3 residues before the CDR3 does, and the rest of the CDR3 is filled in from the germline J gene. The rearrangement uses TRBV19 and TRBJ1-1; D is perhaps TRBD1 (5 bases). The length of the CDR3 is 13 residues. CDR1 is LNHDA, CDR2 SQIVND, per germline (reference sequence). V was clipped by 6 bases and J by 7 bases, with 15 bases between them. Incomplete CDR3 DNA: TGTGCCAGTAGCCCGGGACCCGGGGGTGAA. It encodes CASSPGPGGE. The whole CDR3 region reads CASSPGPGGEAFF.

To note about this clone: The read ends 3 residues shy of where the CDR3 ends; the end is completed using the germline J gene. J is TRBJ2-7 and V is TRBV2; 9 bases are shared with TRBD2. This CDR3 has 13 amino acids. From germline, CDR1 is SNHLY and CDR2 FYNNEI. Losses at the gene ends were 7 bases for V and 6 bases for J; bases not matched to a gene: 7. CDR3 DNA, as far as it was read: TGTGCCAGCACCCCGACTAGCGGCATCGAG. As protein: CASTPTSGIE. The CDR3, in full, reads CASTPTSGIEQYF.

Remarks on this clone: The read terminates 3 residues ahead of where the CDR3 ends, so the germline J gene completes it. The chain couples TRBV19 to TRBJ2-7, with 10 bases identical to TRBD2. The CDR3 contains 14 residues. Unmatched junction bases numbered 9, after V lost 9 bases and J lost 4 bases. From germline, CDR1 is LNHDA and CDR2 SQIVND (reference sequence). The sequenced CDR3 bases are TGTGCCAGCAGATGGACTAGCGGAGGATACGAG. Its protein product is CASRWTSGGYE. The entire CDR3 protein reads CASRWTSGGYEQYF.

Worth noting for this clone: The read is 3 residues too short to cover the CDR3 end, so that end is filled in from the germline J gene. The J gene is TRBJ2-5, the V gene TRBV5-1, with 7 bases that match TRBD2. Germline V lookup: CDR1 SGHRS, CDR2 YFSETQ. V was pared by 1 base and J by 4 bases, with 4 bases of the junction left unmatched. This CDR3 region has 14 residues. CDR3 DNA, as far as it was read: TGCGCCAGCAGCTTGTTGGGCGGGAGAGAGACC. This translates into CASSLLGGRET. The CDR3 in full is CASSLLGGRETQYF.

Comments on this clone: The CDR3 end is not reached by the read, which stops 3 residues before it; the germline J gene fills it in. This rearrangement joins TRBV19 to TRBJ1-3; no clear D gene. This CDR3 spans 14 amino acids. Germline loops: CDR1 LNHDA, CDR2 SQIVND (reference sequence). V was shortened by 9 bases and J by 4 bases, with 16 bases between the two germline ends. The covered CDR3 bases are TGTGCCAGCCGATCTCAGGTGTCAGGAAACACC. Translation: CASRSQVSGNT. Given in full, the CDR3 is CASRSQVSGNTIYF.

In terms of frequency, this clone is medium-sized (0.01 to 0.1%). The CDR3 extends 3 residues past the end of the read, so its final part is completed from the germline J gene. V usage is TRBV23-1 and J usage is TRBJ2-4; 8 bases agree with TRBD1. TRBV23-1 is an ORF; its function is uncertain. The CDR3 is 14 residues long. V was pared by 2 bases and J by 7 bases, with 4 bases of the junction left unmatched. The sequenced part of the CDR3 DNA is TGCGCCAGCAGTCAAAGGACAGGGAGGAACATT. It is translated as CASSQRTGRNI. The whole CDR3 region reads CASSQRTGRNIQYF.

To note about this clone: The read falls 3 residues short of the CDR3 end, and the missing part is taken from the germline J gene. The V call is TRBV7-2, the J call TRBJ2-1; the match to TRBD1 covers 7 bases. The CDR3 totals 15 residues. Looked up from germline, CDR1 is SGHTA and CDR2 is FQGNSA. With V trimmed by 0 bases and J by 5 bases, 4 bases remained unmatched. The CDR3 spells CASSLAGTDHNEQFF. Incomplete CDR3 DNA: TGTGCCAGCAGCTTAGCTGGGACAGACCACAATGAG.

Of note for this clone: The read is 3 residues too short to cover the CDR3 end, so that end is filled in from the germline J gene. V usage is TRBV20-1 and J usage is TRBJ2-5; possibly TRBD1 for D (5 bases). The length of the CDR3 is 13 residues. The germline CDR1 and CDR2 sequences are DFQATT and SNEGSKA (reference sequence). The V end was cut by 0 bases, the J end by 5 bases, with 10 bases between. The covered CDR3 bases are TGCAGTGCTAGAGACACAGGTCGGGAGACC. Translation gives CSARDTGRET. In full, the CDR3 is CSARDTGRETQYF.

For this clone: The CDR3 is cut off 3 residues early in the read; its end comes from the germline J gene. V gene TRBV9 combines with J gene TRBJ1-1; TRBD1 agrees at 8 bases. CDR1 and CDR2 (germline): SGDLS, YYNGEE. The CDR3 has 17 residues. V lost 0 bases, J lost 4 bases, and 11 bases stayed unmatched. The CDR3 DNA, read in part, is TGTGCCAGCAGCGTAGTGGGGGACAGGCAGCTTAGCACTGAA. This sequence encodes CASSVVGDRQLSTE. The full CDR3 is CASSVVGDRQLSTEAFF.

Concerning this clone itself: Read sequence stops 3 residues before the CDR3 end, and the germline J gene provides the missing end. The V and J genes are TRBV7-3 and TRBJ2-1, with D possibly TRBD2 on 5 matching bases. This CDR3 has 13 residues. V was pared by 7 bases and J by 7 bases, with 14 bases between. Germline loops: CDR1 SGHTA, CDR2 FQGTGA. The CDR3 bases that were read are TGTGCCAGCACCCCAGAGGGCGGGAATGAG. Amino acids: CASTPEGGNE. The whole CDR3 protein is CASTPEGGNEQFF.